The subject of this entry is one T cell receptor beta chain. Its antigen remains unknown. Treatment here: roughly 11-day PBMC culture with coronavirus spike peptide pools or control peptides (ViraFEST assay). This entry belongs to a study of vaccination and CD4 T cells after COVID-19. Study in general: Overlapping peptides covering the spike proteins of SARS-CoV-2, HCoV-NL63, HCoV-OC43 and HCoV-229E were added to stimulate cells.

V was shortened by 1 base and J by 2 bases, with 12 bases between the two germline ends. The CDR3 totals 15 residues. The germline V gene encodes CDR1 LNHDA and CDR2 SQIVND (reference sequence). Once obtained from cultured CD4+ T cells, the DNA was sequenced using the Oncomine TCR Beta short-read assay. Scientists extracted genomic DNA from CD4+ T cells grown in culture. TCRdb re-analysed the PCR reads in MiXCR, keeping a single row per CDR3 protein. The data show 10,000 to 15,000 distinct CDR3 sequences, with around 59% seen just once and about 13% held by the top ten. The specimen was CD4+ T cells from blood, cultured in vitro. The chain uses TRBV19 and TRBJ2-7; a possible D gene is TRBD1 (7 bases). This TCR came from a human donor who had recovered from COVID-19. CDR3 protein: CASSIGGDSAYEQYF. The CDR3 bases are TGTGCCAGTAGTATAGGCGGGGACAGCGCCTACGAGCAGTACTTC.